This TCR beta chain was sequenced for a study of T cell changes during pregnancy in multiple sclerosis. The data were produced by immunoSEQ multiplex PCR, yet TCRdb's version contains in-frame clones alone and is incomplete. In the table there are approximately 71,000 clones, around nine tenths of which are singletons. This CDR3 has 15 residues. Germline V lookup: CDR1 MNHEY, CDR2 SMNVEV (reference sequence). With 3 bases removed from V and 1 base from J, the gap between germline ends came to 10 bases. The receptor was derived from a female donor with multiple sclerosis, enrolled in a pregnancy study. The gene calls are TRBV27 and TRBJ1-5; D may be TRBD1 (5 bases). Sequenced material: peripheral blood, taken in the third trimester of pregnancy. The CDR3 coding sequence is TGTGCCAGCAGTTTCAAGGGGCACAGCAATCAGCCCCAGCATTTT. Its translation is CASSFKGHSNQPQHF.